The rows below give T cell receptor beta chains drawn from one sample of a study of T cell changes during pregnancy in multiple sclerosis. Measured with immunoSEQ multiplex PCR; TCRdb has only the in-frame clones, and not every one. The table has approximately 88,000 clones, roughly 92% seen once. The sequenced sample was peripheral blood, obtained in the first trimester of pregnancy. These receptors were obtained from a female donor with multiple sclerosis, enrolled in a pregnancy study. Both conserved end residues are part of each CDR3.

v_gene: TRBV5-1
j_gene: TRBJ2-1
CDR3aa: CASSATSGRYNEQFF

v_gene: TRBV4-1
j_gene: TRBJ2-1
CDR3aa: CASSQLAGVSYNEQFF

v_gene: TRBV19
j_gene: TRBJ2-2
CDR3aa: CASKHLTTGELFF

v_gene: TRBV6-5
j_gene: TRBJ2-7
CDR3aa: CASRPGQGVYEQYF

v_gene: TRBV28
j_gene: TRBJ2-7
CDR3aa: CASSLRQGAGYEQYF

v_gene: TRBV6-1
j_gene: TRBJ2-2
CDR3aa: CASTIVNTGELFF

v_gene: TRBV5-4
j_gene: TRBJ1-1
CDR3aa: CASSFELTPRATEAFF

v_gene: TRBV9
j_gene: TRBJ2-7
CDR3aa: CASSVGGAISSYEQYF

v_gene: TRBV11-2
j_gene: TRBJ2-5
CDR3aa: CASSKGGKQETQYF

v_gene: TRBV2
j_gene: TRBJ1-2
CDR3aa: CASSEQRQNNYGYTF

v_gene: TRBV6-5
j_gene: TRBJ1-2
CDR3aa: CASSYDEGLGYGYTF

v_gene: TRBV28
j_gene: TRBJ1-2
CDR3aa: CASSLQTVGYTF

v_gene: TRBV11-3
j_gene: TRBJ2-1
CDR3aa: CASSLDGLARNEQFF

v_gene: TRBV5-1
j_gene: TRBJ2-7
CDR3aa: CASSWDRRSYEQYF

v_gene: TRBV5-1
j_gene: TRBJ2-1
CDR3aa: CASGPGGIYNEQFF

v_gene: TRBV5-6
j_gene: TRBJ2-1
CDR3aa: CASSSRDRGYAEQFF

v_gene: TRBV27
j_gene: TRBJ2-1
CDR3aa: CASRALGPYNEQFF

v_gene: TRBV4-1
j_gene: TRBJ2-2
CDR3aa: CASSQAGTSGFTGELFF

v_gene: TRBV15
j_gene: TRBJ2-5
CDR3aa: CATSRQGLAVQETQYF

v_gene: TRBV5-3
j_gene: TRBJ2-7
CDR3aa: CARTICGGTAGLIVYEQYF

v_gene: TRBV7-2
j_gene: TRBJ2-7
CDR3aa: CASSLFRAGGREQYF

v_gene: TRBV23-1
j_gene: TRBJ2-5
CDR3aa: CASSQPLDRGNQETQYF

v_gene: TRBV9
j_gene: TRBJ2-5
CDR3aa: CASSASKSYRGASGETQYF

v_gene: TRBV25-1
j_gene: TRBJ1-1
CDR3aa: CASSESYRGGEAFF

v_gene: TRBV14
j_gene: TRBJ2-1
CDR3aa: CASSQDSFGGSKSLQFF

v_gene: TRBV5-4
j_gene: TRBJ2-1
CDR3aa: CASSPTSGSYNEQFF

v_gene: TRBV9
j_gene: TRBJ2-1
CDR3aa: CASSPLTSVGNEQFF

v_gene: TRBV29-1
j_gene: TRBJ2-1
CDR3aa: CSVEGTPSSYNEQFF

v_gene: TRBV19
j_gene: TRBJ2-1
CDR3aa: CASSREQFF

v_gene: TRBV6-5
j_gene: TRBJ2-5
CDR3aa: CASSATQGTPYF

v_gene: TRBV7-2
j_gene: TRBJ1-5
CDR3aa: CASSRTGGGNQPQHF

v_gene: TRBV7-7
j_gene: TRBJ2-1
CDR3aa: CASSLLGASYNEQFF

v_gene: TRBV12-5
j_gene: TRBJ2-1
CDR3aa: CASGLGDEQFF

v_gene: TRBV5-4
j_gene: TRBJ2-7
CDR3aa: CASSLSGTGREQYF

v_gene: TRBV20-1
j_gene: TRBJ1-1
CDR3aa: CSAQQDSEAFF

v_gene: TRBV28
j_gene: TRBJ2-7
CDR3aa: CASSFSGLNDEQYF

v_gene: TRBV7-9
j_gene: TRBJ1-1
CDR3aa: CASSLKPGGTEAFF

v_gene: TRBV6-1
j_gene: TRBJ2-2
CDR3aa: CASSEAWGTGLTGELFF

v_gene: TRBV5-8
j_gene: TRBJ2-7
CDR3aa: CASSILGREQYF

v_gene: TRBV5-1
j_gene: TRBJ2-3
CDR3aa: CASSLALTSGRTDTQYF

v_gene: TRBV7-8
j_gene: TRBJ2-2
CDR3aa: CASSLIIRRTSLERELFF